The present entry profiles one TCR beta chain with its context. The antigen is not known. CDR3 size: 13 residues. Germline values: CDR1 SEHNR, CDR2 FQNEAQ (reference sequence). The data belong to a study of CXCR3-negative and CXCR3-positive naive CD8 T cells. The study's findings and limits: CXCR3-positive naive cells had TRB CDR3s that were more hydrophobic than CXCR3-negative naive cells had. Naive subsets displayed similar surface CD5, and TCR strength was inferred from TRB CDR3 properties. Unlike memory cells, which differed, naive CXCR3-negative and CXCR3-positive cells had similar TRBV-TRBJ usage.

The TRB cDNA libraries were prepared by 5' RACE with UMI labels. TCRdb reprocessed the 5' RACE reads and reports one entry per CDR3 protein, with no DNA. Its clone listing holds over 95,000 distinct CDR3 sequences. CD45RO-CCR7+CD27+CD95- characterized naive CD8+ T cells. Sample: naive CXCR3+ CD8+ T cells from blood. The subset here: CD45RO-CCR7+CD27+CD95- naive CD8+ T cells expressing CXCR3 (TNR3+). V gene TRBV7-9 combines with J gene TRBJ1-1. This clonotype was obtained from a human donor in good health. Some clones in this sample may be carry-over from other donors' samples. The CDR3 loop is CASSSRGNTEAFF. The full variable domain, with the rest looked up from reference TRBV7-9 and TRBJ1-1, is DTGVSQNPRHKITKRGQNVTFRCDPISEHNRLYWYRQTLGQGPEFLTYFQNEAQLEKSRLLSDRFSAERPKGSFSTLEIQRTEQGDSAMYLCASSSRGNTEAFFGQGTRLTVV.